The 25 T cell receptor beta chains listed next were all sequenced from one sample in a study of regulatory T cells in long-lasting Graves disease. Time point meaning: newly diagnosed GD, antithyroid drugs for less than 3 months. TCR sequences were obtained from RNA taken from PBMCs. Arm-PCR with iRepertoire HTBI primers amplified the CDR3 regions for these TCR beta libraries. One entry per CDR3 protein, called by TCRdb with MiXCR from the multiplex PCR reads. The repertoire holds around 250,000 distinct CDR3 sequences, with 18% as singletons. This sample was shared with a second study, whose subject was T cells in Graves' hyperthyroidism and ophthalmopathy.

The source material was peripheral blood mononuclear cells (PBMCs), sampled at new diagnosis, from a patient treated with antithyroid drugs. The receptors shown here come from a woman aged 30 to 39 with Graves disease.

This clonotype was observed at least ten times. CDR3 DNA sequence: TGTGCCAGCAGCCCCTCTACTAGGTACGAGCAGTACTTC. As protein: CASSPSTRYEQYF. The rearrangement links TRBV13 to TRBJ2-7, with a tentative D call TRBD2 (5 bases). In germline, CDR1 is PRHDT, CDR2 FYEKMQ (reference sequence). With 5 bases removed from V and 4 bases from J, the gap between germline ends came to 12 bases. This CDR3 is built from 13 residues. Full variable domain (outside the CDR3, taken from reference TRBV13 and TRBJ2-7): AAGVIQSPRHLIKEKRETATLKCYPIPRHDTVYWYQQGPGQDPQFLISFYEKMQSDKGSIPDRFSAQQFSDYHSELNMSSLELGDSALYFCASSPSTRYEQYFGPGTRLTVT.

In this sample, this clonotype turned up once. The chain is built from TRBV6-1 and TRBJ2-6; D is possibly TRBD1 (6 bases). The CDR3 covers 16 residues. Germline CDR1 reads MNHNS; CDR2 reads SASEGT. With 8 bases removed from V and 0 bases from J, the gap between germline ends came to 14 bases. The CDR3 loop reads CASSVRGSSGANVLTF. As DNA, the CDR3 is TGTGCCAGCTCAGTCAGGGGCAGCTCTGGGGCCAACGTCCTGACTTTC.

This clonotype was observed at least ten times. CDR3 loop: CASSPVARTGDYGYTF. CDR3 sequence (DNA): TGTGCCAGCAGCCCGGTAGCGCGGACAGGGGATTATGGCTACACCTTC. The V call is TRBV3-1, the J call TRBJ1-2, with 9 bases lining up with TRBD1. The V gene end was trimmed by 4 bases and the J gene end by 5 bases; junction bases not matched to a gene: 11. CDR3 size: 16 residues. Looked up from germline, CDR1 is LGHDT and CDR2 is YNNKEL (reference sequence).

This clonotype was seen at least ten times. The chain carries TRBV9 and TRBJ2-3, with D possibly called TRBD1 or TRBD2 (5 bases each). Trimming shortened V by 0 bases and J by 3 bases, and 8 bases separated the two germline ends. The V gene's germline CDR1 is SGDLS and CDR2 YYNGEE. The CDR3 extends over 14 amino acids. CDR3 residues: CASSVVGGTDTQYF. The CDR3, as DNA: TGTGCCAGCAGCGTAGTTGGGGGAACAGATACGCAGTATTTT.

A remark on this clonotype: A far larger clone is one base from this, pointing to a likely read error. V and J are TRBV6-4 and TRBJ1-1; possibly TRBD1 for D (6 bases). This CDR3 is 15 amino acids long. The germline gives CDR1 MRHNA, CDR2 SNTAGT. CDR3 DNA: TGTGCCAGCAGTTACTCCCTAGGGGGGAACACTGAAGCTTTCTTT. As protein: CASSYSLGGNTEAFF.

This clonotype was picked up many times. The V and J genes are TRBV27 and TRBJ2-2; 8 bases map to TRBD1. The ends lost 6 bases at V and 5 bases at J; junction bases unmatched: 8. The germline CDR1 and CDR2 sequences are MNHEY and SMNVEV (reference sequence). The CDR3 loop spans 15 amino acids. This CDR3 is CASSYTGGGTGELFF. The DNA for the CDR3 is TGTGCCAGCAGCTACACAGGGGGTGGGACCGGGGAGCTGTTTTTT.

V gene TRBV7-2 combines with J gene TRBJ2-7, with D hard to call. This CDR3 is 15 amino acids long. V lost 1 base to trimming and J lost 7 bases, with 17 bases between them. Looked up from germline, CDR1 is SGHTA and CDR2 is FQGNSA. CDR3 sequence reads: CASSLDSGLTGEQYF. DNA of the CDR3: TGTGCCAGCAGCTTAGATTCTGGGCTAACCGGGGAGCAGTACTTC.

The chain uses TRBV20-1 and TRBJ2-2, with 14 bases aligning to TRBD2. The CDR3 consists of 16 residues. Germline CDR1 and CDR2: DFQATT and SNEGSKA (reference sequence). V shed 3 bases, J shed 4 bases, and the junction held 4 bases outside the gene matches. CDR3 nucleotide sequence: TGCAGTGCTAGGATGACTAGCGGGGGGGTCACCGGGGAGCTGTTTTTT. It codes for CSARMTSGGVTGELFF.

This clonotype was seen at least ten times. The chain uses TRBV6-1 and TRBJ1-5; weak D call: TRBD1 (5 bases). V lost 9 bases and J 6 bases, leaving 15 bases between the germline ends. The CDR3 length is 13 residues. Germline V gene sequence: CDR1 MNHNS, CDR2 SASEGT. DNA of the CDR3: TGTGCCAGTATCCAGGGTTGGAGTCAGCCCCAGCATTTT. It translates to CASIQGWSQPQHF.

This clonotype showed up many times. The CDR3 is CASSAVRSGTPQHF. In DNA, the CDR3 is TGTGCCAGCTCGGCCGTAAGGTCCGGGACTCCCCAGCATTTT. The V gene is TRBV18, the J gene TRBJ1-5; perhaps TRBD1 as D (5 bases). This CDR3 contains 14 residues. Trimming took 6 bases from V and 10 from J, leaving 19 bases between them. Germline loops: CDR1 KGHSH, CDR2 LQKENI. The whole variable domain, remainder taken from reference TRBV18 and TRBJ1-5, is NAGVMQNPRHLVRRRGQEARLRCSPMKGHSHVYWYRQLPEEGLKFMVYLQKENIIDESGMPKERFSAEFPKEGPSILRIQQVVRGDSAAYFCASSAVRSGTPQHFGDGTRLSIL.

The chain is built from TRBV20-1 and TRBJ1-1; maybe TRBD1 (6 bases). CDR1 DFQATT and CDR2 SNEGSKA come from the germline V gene (reference sequence). There are 15 residues in the CDR3. Trimming took off 6 bases at V and 4 bases at J, with 21 bases between the two ends. CDR3 in amino acids: CSAKQPGVGGTEAFF. CDR3 DNA sequence: TGCAGTGCAAAACAACCAGGGGTAGGGGGCACTGAAGCTTTCTTT.

Many counts were recorded for this clonotype. This sequence joins TRBV12-3 or TRBV12-4 and TRBJ2-5; 12 bases fit TRBD2. Trimming cost V 6 bases and J 4 bases; bases outside gene matches: 6. The CDR3 totals 15 residues. DNA for the CDR3: TGTGCCAGCAGCCCTAGCGGGGGGGCCTCAGAGACCCAGTACTTC. Residues: CASSPSGGASETQYF.

This clonotype was counted ten times or more. The rearrangement uses TRBV9 and TRBJ2-7; the D gene is possibly TRBD2 (6 bases). CDR1 is SGDLS, CDR2 YYNGEE, per germline. The CDR3 is 15 amino acids. The V and J ends lost 0 bases and 2 bases respectively, with 12 bases between them. In DNA form, the CDR3 reads TGTGCCAGCAGCGTAGAGGGACTCCCTACCTACGAGCAGTACTTC. As protein: CASSVEGLPTYEQYF.

Notes on this clonotype: The conserved closing phenylalanine or tryptophan is absent in this CDR3, likely reflecting a read error. V and J are TRBV24-1 and TRBJ2-1; D is possibly TRBD1 or TRBD2 (5 bases each). The CDR3 totals 13 residues. The V end was cut by 12 bases, the J end by 7 bases, with 18 bases between. CDR1 and CDR2 (germline): KGHDR, SFDVKD. CDR3 in DNA: TGTGCCCCCGAGGGGCTAGTGAATAATGAGCAGTTCTCC. This encodes CAPEGLVNNEQFS.

This clonotype was detected many times. The chain uses TRBV15 and TRBJ2-5; D unresolved. Per the germline V gene, CDR1 is LNHNV and CDR2 is YYDKDF (reference sequence). V shed 4 bases and J shed 6 bases, with 6 bases lying between them. This CDR3 region has 11 residues. The CDR3 DNA reads TGTGCCACCAGCAATGAGCAGACCCAGTACTTC. This sequence encodes CATSNEQTQYF.

This clonotype was counted ten times or more. This chain joins TRBV11-2 and TRBJ1-6, with no clear D. This CDR3 is 14 amino acids long. V was trimmed by 0 bases and J by 10 bases, leaving 10 bases between them. CDR1 is SGHAT, CDR2 FQNNGV, per germline. The CDR3 is CASSLEGIGSPLHF. The DNA of the CDR3 is TGTGCCAGCAGCTTAGAAGGGATCGGCTCACCCCTCCACTTT. Full variable domain (missing parts from reference TRBV11-2 and TRBJ1-6): EAGVAQSPRYKIIEKRQSVAFWCNPISGHATLYWYQQILGQGPKLLIQFQNNGVVDDSQLPKDRFSAERLKGVDSTLKIQPAKLEDSAVYLCASSLEGIGSPLHFGNGTRLTVT.

The rearrangement uses TRBV12-3 or TRBV12-4 and TRBJ2-2; D might be TRBD1 (6 bases). V was cut by 4 bases and J by 9 bases, with 15 bases left in between. The CDR3 is 14 amino acids. CDR3 sequence: CASSSLRGTRELFF. In nucleotides, the CDR3 is TGTGCCAGCAGTTCCCTTAGGGGGACCAGGGAGCTGTTTTTT.

This clonotype was picked up many times. The chain joins TRBV7-2 to TRBJ2-2; either TRBD1 or TRBD2 may fit D (6 bases each). The V and J ends lost 5 bases and 5 bases respectively, with 15 bases between them. The CDR3 consists of 15 residues. Looked up from germline, CDR1 is SGHTA and CDR2 is FQGNSA. DNA for the CDR3: TGTGCCAGCAGCCTTTTGGGGGGCCAGACCGGGGAGCTGTTTTTT. Translated: CASSLLGGQTGELFF.

Concerning this clonotype itself: A much larger clone lies a single base off, so this may be a read error. The CDR3 loop reads CASSQSGTGFHEQYF. CDR3 nucleotide sequence: TGTGCCAGCAGCCAGAGCGGGACAGGGTTCCACGAGCAGTACTTC. The rearrangement links TRBV3-1 to TRBJ2-7, with 9 bases aligning to TRBD1. This CDR3 has 15 amino acids. After removal of 3 bases from V and 5 bases from J, the junction contained 8 bases not matched to a gene. Germline V gene sequence: CDR1 LGHDT, CDR2 YNNKEL (reference sequence).

This clonotype was seen at least ten times. V usage is TRBV11-2 and J usage is TRBJ1-3; D might be TRBD1 (6 bases). The V end lost 5 bases, the J end lost 4 bases, and 15 bases lay between the germline ends. This CDR3 is 15 amino acids long. Germline CDR1 SGHAT, CDR2 FQNNGV. For the CDR3, the DNA is TGTGCCAGCAGCGGAACAGGGATAAGGGGAAACACCATATATTTT. This translates into CASSGTGIRGNTIYF. Full variable domain (outside the CDR3, taken from reference TRBV11-2 and TRBJ1-3): EAGVAQSPRYKIIEKRQSVAFWCNPISGHATLYWYQQILGQGPKLLIQFQNNGVVDDSQLPKDRFSAERLKGVDSTLKIQPAKLEDSAVYLCASSGTGIRGNTIYFGEGSWLTVV.

The chain uses TRBV19 and TRBJ2-1; D might be TRBD1 or TRBD2, each matching 5 bases. V gave up 5 bases and J gave up 4 bases, with 12 bases separating them. This CDR3 has 14 amino acids. Germline-derived CDR1 and CDR2 are LNHDA and SQIVND (reference sequence). The CDR3 sequence: CASSQRDGYNEQFF. DNA for the CDR3: TGTGCCAGTAGTCAACGGGACGGGTACAATGAGCAGTTCTTC.

This clonotype was recorded at least ten times. J is TRBJ1-6 and V is TRBV6-5; D perhaps matches TRBD1 (6 bases). This CDR3 spans 17 amino acids. With 3 bases removed from V and 0 bases from J, the gap between germline ends came to 12 bases. The germline CDR1 and CDR2 sequences are MNHEY and SVGAGI. This chain's CDR3 is CASSYLQGHSYNSPLHF. CDR3 in DNA: TGTGCCAGCAGTTATTTACAGGGACACTCCTATAATTCACCCCTCCACTTT.

For this clonotype: A much larger clone differs by one base, so this may be a read error. This sequence joins TRBV11-1 and TRBJ1-1; D is perhaps TRBD1 (6 bases). Germline CDR1 and CDR2: SGHAT and FQDESV (reference sequence). The CDR3 extends over 16 amino acids. The CDR3 nucleotides read TGTGTCAGCAGCTTAAAAACCGGGACACAGAACACTGAAGCTTTCTTT. Translating it yields CVSSLKTGTQNTEAFF. The full variable domain, in which reference TRBV11-1 and TRBJ1-1 provide the parts outside the CDR3, is EAEVAQSPRYKITEKSQAVAFWCDPISGHATLYWYRQILGQGPELLVQFQDESVVDDSQLPKDRFSAERLKGVDSTLKIQPAELGDSAMYLCVSSLKTGTQNTEAFFGQGTRLTVV.

At least ten counts were recorded for this clonotype. This chain joins TRBV7-2 and TRBJ1-2; D gene unclear. CDR1 is SGHTA and CDR2 is FQGNSA in the germline V gene. The V and J ends lost 6 bases and 2 bases respectively, with 16 bases between them. CDR3 size: 15 residues. For the CDR3, the DNA is TGTGCCAGCAGGGAAGGCGCCGGCTACAACTATGGCTACACCTTC. Translation gives CASREGAGYNYGYTF.

This clonotype was detected many times. The V gene is TRBV10-2, the J gene TRBJ1-5; D is ambiguous. CDR3 length: 13 amino acids. Trimming pared 3 bases from V and 3 bases from J, leaving 6 bases between. Germline V gene sequence: CDR1 WSHSY, CDR2 SAAADI. CDR3 amino acids: CASSDWNNQPQHF. In DNA, the CDR3 is TGCGCCAGCAGTGACTGGAACAATCAGCCCCAGCATTTT.